Given below is one T cell receptor beta chain in context. A read error may produce the germline difference seen at one junction end. Original methodology: Amplification of reference gene primers was used by the study to estimate nucleated cell counts. Assay used: immunoSEQ multiplex PCR; TCRdb lists only in-frame clones, some missing. For V, J and clone size, that table is used; D and trimming come from the DNA. In the table there are 200,000 to 250,000 clones, around four fifths of which are singletons. These data come from a study of blood T cell repertoires in COVID-19. In the study overall: Material from acute and convalescent COVID-19 was sourced from the United States, Italy and Spain. The analysed material was cDNA or gDNA that came from T cells, B-cell-depleted T cells, or PBMCs.

Looked up from germline, CDR1 is KGHSH and CDR2 is LQKENI. The CDR3 is 14 residues long. Sequenced input: peripheral blood. The gene calls are TRBV18 and TRBJ1-1, with D possibly TRBD1 on 5 matching bases. The origin of this receptor is a woman of 80 years or more with active or convalescent COVID-19. The CDR3 here is CASSPDGGNTGAFF. The CDR3 bases are TGTGCCAGCTCACCGGACGGGGGAAACACTGGAGCTTTCTTT.